The source of this TCR beta chain is a study of blood T cell repertoires in COVID-19 (dated by TCRdb to the early 2020s). Concerning the study at large: Samples from collaborators originated in the United States, Italy and Spain and spanned both the acute and convalescent phases of COVID-19. Where available, HLA class I and class II types were obtained from metadata supplied by the sample provider rather than from assay-based typing. Subjects who had been exposed to COVID-19, were actively infected with it, or had recovered from it provided the deeply sampled blood TCRbeta repertoires that made up the dataset. A de-identified subject ID, COVID-19 status, age in years and sex were almost always included in the sample metadata. The prospective study material was composed of cDNA or gDNA derived from T cells, B-cell-depleted T cells, or PBMCs. The repertoires were released in a freely available public database intended as a resource for research on the immune response to SARS-CoV-2. Samples came from the ongoing ImmuneRACE study (first 160 participants) plus 1,254 subjects from 6 global collaborators.

Inclusive of the bounding cysteine and phenylalanine, the CDR3 is 15 residues long. Only CDR3 DNA is held: 45 bases, read in frame from base 1. V is pruned by 3 bases and J by 8 bases, leaving 6 bases of the junction without a gene match. CDR1 and CDR2 are drawn from the germline V gene: KGHDR, SFDVKD. This clone occurred once. The antigen it binds to is not known. Base qualities are not provided; no much larger clone lies one nucleotide away. On the study overall, not on this receptor specifically: How much clinical and demographic metadata was included differed by source and by participant, and the metadata was provided uncurated.

TCRbeta CDR3 regions were amplified from genomic DNA by means of the immunoSEQ Assay, a bias-controlled multiplex PCR. For the original study's pipeline: Nucleated cell counts per sample were estimated from amplification of reference gene primers within the assay. Sequence reads were collapsed and filtered to measure the absolute abundance of every unique TCRbeta CDR3 rearrangement. For each sample, productive Simpson clonality was calculated by taking the square root of Simpson's diversity index across productive rearrangements. Held by TCRdb, this immuneACCESS table contains in-frame sequences only and omits some clones. Under half of the omission traces to an unresolved V gene where checked; the cause of the rest is unknown. V and J calls and clone size are those listed in that table; D and trimming were worked out from the DNA. The sample yields around 100,000 clones; about 91% were counted once. The top ten hold roughly 5.5% of the sample.

Each collaborating institution followed its own protocols to collect whole blood in K2EDTA tubes. For TCRbeta analysis, collaborators shipped samples as frozen whole blood, isolated PBMCs, or DNA extracted from either of those sample types. This sequence originates from a human donor in a cohort sampled during active COVID-19. The chain uses TRBV24-1 and TRBJ2-3, and TRBD2 matches 11 of the central bases. The sample was peripheral blood. The CDR3 here reads CATSDPRLAGTTQYF. The sequenced DNA: TGTGCCACCAGTGATCCTAGACTAGCGGGAACTACGCAGTATTTT.